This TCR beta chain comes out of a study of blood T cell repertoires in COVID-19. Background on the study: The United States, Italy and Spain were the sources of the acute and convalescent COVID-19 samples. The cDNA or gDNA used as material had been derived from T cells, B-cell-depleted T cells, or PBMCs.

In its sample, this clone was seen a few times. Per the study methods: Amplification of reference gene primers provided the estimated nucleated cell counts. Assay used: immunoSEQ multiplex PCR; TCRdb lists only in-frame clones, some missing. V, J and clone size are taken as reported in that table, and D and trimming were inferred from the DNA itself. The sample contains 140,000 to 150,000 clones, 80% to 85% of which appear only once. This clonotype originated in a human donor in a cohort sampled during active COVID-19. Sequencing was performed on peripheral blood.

DNA for the CDR3: TGTGCCAGCAGCCTGATCGCGGACAGGGGACGGGTGAACACTGAAGCTTTCTTT. Its protein product is CASSLIADRGRVNTEAFF. The V call is TRBV5-8, the J call TRBJ1-1; 9 nucleotides match TRBD1. Germline trimming cut 4 bases from V and 0 bases from J; bases unmatched to any gene: 13. From germline, CDR1 is SGHTS and CDR2 YDEGEE. CDR3 length equals 18 residues.